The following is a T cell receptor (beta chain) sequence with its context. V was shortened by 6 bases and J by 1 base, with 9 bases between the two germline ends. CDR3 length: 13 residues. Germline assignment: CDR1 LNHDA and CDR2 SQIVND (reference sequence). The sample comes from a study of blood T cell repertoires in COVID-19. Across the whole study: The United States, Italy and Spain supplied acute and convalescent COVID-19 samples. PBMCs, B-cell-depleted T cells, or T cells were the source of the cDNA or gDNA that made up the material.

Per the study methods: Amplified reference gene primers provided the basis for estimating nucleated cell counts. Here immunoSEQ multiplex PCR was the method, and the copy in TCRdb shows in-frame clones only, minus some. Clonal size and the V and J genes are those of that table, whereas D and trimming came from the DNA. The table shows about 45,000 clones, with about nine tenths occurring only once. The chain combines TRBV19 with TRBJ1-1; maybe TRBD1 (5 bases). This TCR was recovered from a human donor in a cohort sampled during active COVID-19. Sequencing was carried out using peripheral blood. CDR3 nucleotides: TGTGCCAGTAGGGCAACAGGGAACACTGAAGCTTTCTTT. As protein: CASRATGNTEAFF.